This T cell receptor beta chain comes out of a study of control samples from healthy donors and cancer patients. Sequencing used immunoSEQ multiplex PCR; TCRdb keeps in-frame clones, though not all of them. In the table there are around 230,000 clones, just under 95% of which are singletons. The receptor comes from a man between 50 and 59 years old in good health. The material sequenced was blood.

CDR3 sequence reads: CASSQRDRGSPLHF. CDR3 DNA: TGTGCCAGCAGCCAACGGGACCGGGGTTCACCCCTCCACTTT. The chain is built from TRBV2 and TRBJ1-6, with D possibly TRBD1 on 5 matching bases. CDR1 and CDR2 from the germline V gene are SNHLY and FYNNEI. The CDR3 contains 14 residues. V was pared by 6 bases and J by 9 bases, with 15 bases between.